This note documents a single T cell receptor beta chain sequence. This sample was included in a study of blood T cell repertoires in COVID-19. Overall study context: In each case, the material was cDNA or gDNA derived from T cells, B-cell-depleted T cells, or PBMCs.

Produced via immunoSEQ multiplex PCR; TCRdb's table is partial and in-frame only. The table lists some 64,000 clones, roughly 84% of them singletons. Germline assignment: CDR1 LNHDA and CDR2 SQIVND (reference sequence). Trimming took 5 bases from V and 2 from J; bases not matched to a gene: 3. CDR3 size: 14 residues. The rearrangement joins TRBV19 to TRBJ1-5, with TRBD1 matching 7 bases. This clonotype was sampled from a man aged 60-69 years with COVID-19, enrolled during active disease. The material sequenced was peripheral blood. The DNA of the CDR3 is TGTGCCAGTAGTCCAACAGGGGGCAATCAGCCCCAGCATTTT. It codes for CASSPTGGNQPQHF.